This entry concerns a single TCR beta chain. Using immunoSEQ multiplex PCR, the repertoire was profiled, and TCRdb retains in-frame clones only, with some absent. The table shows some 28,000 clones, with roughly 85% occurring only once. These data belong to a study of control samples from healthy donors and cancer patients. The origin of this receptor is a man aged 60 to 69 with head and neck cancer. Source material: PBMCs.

CDR3 sequence: CSVETGAAYGYTF. The CDR3, as DNA: TGCAGCGTTGAAACAGGGGCGGCCTATGGCTACACCTTC. The chain is built from TRBV29-1 and TRBJ1-2; TRBD1 matches at 7 bases. The germline V gene encodes CDR1 SQVTM and CDR2 ANQGSEA. The CDR3 extends over 13 amino acids. The J segment lost 4 bases and the V segment lost 2 bases, leaving 4 bases of the junction unmatched.